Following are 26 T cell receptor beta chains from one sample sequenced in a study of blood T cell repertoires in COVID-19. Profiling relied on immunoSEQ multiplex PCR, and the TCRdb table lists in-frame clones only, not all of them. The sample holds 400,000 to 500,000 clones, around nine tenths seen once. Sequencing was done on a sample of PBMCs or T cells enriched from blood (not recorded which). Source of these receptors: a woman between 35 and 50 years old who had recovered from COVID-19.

The CDR3 loop reads CASSYDRVNEKLFF. The DNA of the CDR3 is TGTGCCAGCAGTTACGACAGGGTAAATGAAAAACTGTTTTTT. The rearrangement uses TRBV6-5 and TRBJ1-4, with TRBD1 matching over 7 bases. The CDR3 spans 14 residues. In germline, CDR1 is MNHEY, CDR2 SVGAGI. Trimming cost V 2 bases and J 5 bases; bases outside gene matches: 2.

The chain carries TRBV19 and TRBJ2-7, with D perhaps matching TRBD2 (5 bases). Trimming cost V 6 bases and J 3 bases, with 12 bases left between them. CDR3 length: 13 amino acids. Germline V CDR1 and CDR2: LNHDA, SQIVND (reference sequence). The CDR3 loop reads CASRGEGSYEQYF. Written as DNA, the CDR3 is TGTGCCAGTAGAGGTGAGGGCAGCTACGAGCAGTACTTC.

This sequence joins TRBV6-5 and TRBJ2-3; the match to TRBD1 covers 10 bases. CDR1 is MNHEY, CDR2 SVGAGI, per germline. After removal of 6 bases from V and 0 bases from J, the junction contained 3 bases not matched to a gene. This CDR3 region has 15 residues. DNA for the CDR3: TGTGCCAGCAGCCAGGGACAGGGGAGCACAGATACGCAGTATTTT. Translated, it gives CASSQGQGSTDTQYF.

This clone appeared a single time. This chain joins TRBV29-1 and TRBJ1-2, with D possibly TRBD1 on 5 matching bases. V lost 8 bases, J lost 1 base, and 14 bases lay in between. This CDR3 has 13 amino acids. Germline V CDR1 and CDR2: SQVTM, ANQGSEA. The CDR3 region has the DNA TGCAGCTCCTCGGGGGGGGTTAACTATGGCTACACCTTC. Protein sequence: CSSSGGVNYGYTF. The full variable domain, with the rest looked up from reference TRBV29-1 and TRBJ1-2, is SAVISQKPSRDICQRGTSLTIQCQVDSQVTMMFWYRQQPGQSLTLIATANQGSEATYESGFVIDKFPISRPNLTFSTLTVSNMSPEDSSIYLCSSSGGVNYGYTFGSGTRLTVV.

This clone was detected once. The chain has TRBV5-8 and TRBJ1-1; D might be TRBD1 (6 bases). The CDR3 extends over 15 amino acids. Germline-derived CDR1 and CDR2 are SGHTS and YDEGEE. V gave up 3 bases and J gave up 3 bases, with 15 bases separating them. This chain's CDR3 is CASSSPGHLYTEAFF. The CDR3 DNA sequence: TGTGCCAGCAGCTCCCCGGGACACCTCTACACTGAAGCTTTCTTT.

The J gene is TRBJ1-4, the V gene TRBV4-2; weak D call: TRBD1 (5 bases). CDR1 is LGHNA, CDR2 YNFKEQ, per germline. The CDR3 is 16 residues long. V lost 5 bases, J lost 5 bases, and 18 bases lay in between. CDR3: CASSALGEVGNEKLFF. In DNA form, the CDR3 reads TGTGCCAGCAGCGCCTTAGGGGAGGTAGGAAATGAAAAACTGTTTTTT.

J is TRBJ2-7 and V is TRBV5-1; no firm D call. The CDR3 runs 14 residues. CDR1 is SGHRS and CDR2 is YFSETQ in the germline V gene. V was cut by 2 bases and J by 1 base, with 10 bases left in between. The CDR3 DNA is TGCGCCAGCAGCTTAGCAAGCGAATCCTACGAGCAGTACTTC. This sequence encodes CASSLASESYEQYF.

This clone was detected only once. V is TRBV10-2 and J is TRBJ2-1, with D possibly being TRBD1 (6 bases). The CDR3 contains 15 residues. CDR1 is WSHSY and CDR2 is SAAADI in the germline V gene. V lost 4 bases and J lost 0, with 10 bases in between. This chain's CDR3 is CASSALRGSYNEQFF. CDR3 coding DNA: TGCGCCAGCAGTGCCCTCAGGGGCTCCTACAATGAGCAGTTCTTC.

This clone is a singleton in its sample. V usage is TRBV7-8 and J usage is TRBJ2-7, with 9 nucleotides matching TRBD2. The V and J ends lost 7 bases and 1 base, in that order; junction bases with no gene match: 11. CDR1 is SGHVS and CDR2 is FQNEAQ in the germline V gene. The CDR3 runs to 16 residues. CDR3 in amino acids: CASIPVAGGESYEQYF. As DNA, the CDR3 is TGTGCCAGCATCCCCGTGGCGGGAGGGGAATCCTACGAGCAGTACTTC.

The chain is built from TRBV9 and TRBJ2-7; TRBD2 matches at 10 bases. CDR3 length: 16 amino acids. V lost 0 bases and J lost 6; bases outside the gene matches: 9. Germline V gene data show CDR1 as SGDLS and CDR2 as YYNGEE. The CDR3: CASSVALGAGGREQYF. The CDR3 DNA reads TGTGCCAGCAGCGTAGCATTAGGAGCGGGAGGGCGCGAGCAGTACTTC.

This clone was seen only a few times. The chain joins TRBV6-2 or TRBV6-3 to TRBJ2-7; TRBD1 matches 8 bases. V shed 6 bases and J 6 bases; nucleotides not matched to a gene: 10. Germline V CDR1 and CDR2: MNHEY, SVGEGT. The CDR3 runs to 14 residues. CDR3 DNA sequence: TGTGCCAGCAGCCGGACAGGGATTATTCGCGAGCAGTACTTC. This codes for CASSRTGIIREQYF.

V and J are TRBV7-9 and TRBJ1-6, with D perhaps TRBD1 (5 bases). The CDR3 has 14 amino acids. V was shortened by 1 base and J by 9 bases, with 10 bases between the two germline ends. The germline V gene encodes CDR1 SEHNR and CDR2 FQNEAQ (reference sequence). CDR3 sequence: CASSLGQGGSPLHF. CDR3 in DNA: TGTGCCAGCAGCTTAGGGCAGGGTGGTTCACCCCTCCACTTT.

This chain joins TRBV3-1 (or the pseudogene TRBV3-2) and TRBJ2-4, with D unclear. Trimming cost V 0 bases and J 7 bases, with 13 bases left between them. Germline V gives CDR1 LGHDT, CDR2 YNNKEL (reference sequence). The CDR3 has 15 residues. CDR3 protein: CASSQDPARLNIQYF. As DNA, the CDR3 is TGTGCCAGCAGCCAAGATCCAGCTAGACTCAACATTCAGTACTTC.

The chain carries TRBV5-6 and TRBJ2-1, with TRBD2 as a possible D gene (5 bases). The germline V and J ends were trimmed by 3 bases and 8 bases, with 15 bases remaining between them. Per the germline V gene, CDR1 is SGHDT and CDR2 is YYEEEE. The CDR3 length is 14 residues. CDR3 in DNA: TGTGCCAGCAGCTCTCCTAATAGCGCTGATGAGCAGTTCTTC. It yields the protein CASSSPNSADEQFF. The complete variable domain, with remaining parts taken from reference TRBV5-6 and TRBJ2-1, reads DAGVTQSPTHLIKTRGQQVTLRCSPKSGHDTVSWYQQALGQGPQFIFQYYEEEERQRGNFPDRFSGHQFPNYSSELNVNALLLGDSALYLCASSSPNSADEQFFGPGTRLTVL.

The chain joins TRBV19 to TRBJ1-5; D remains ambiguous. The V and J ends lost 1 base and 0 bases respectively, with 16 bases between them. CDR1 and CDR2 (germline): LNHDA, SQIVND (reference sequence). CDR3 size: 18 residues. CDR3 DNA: TGTGCCAGTAGTATAGCCCCCGGAGGGCTCTATAGCAATCAGCCCCAGCATTTT. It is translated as CASSIAPGGLYSNQPQHF.

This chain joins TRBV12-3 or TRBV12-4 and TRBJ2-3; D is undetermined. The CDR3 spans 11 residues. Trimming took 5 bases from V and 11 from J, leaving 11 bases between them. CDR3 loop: CASSGPARQYF. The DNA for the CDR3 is TGTGCCAGCAGTGGCCCGGCTAGGCAGTATTTT.

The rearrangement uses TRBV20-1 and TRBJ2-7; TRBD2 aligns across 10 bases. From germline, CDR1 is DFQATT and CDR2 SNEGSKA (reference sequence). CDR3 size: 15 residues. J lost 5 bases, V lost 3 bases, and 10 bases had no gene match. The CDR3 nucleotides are TGCAGTGCTAGTGGTTTGCCTAGCGGGAGTGACGAGCAGTACTTC. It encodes CSASGLPSGSDEQYF.

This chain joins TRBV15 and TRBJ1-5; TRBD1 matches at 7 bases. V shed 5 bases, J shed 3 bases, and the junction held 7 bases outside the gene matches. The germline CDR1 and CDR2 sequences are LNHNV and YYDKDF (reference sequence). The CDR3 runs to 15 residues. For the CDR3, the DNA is TGTGCCACCAGCGGGGGGACAGAAAACAATCAGCCCCAGCATTTT. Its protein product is CATSGGTENNQPQHF.

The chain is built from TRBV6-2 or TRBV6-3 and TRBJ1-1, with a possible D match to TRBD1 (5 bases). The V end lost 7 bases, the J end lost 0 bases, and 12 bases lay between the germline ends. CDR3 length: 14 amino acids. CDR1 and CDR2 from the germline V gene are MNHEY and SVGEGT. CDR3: CASTPTVVNTEAFF. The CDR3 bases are TGTGCCAGCACCCCGACAGTAGTGAACACTGAAGCTTTCTTT.

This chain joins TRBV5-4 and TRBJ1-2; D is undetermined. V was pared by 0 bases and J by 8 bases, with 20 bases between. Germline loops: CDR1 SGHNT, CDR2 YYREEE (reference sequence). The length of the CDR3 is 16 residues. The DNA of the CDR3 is TGTGCCAGCAGCTTGGCCTTTTCGGAGTTCCCTAACGGCTACACCTTC. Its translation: CASSLAFSEFPNGYTF.

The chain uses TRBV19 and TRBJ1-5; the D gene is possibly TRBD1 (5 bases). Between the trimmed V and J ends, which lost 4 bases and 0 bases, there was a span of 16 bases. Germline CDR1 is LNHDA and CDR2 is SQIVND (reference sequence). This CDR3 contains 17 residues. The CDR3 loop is CASSKGRADYSNQPQHF. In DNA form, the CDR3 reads TGTGCCAGTAGTAAGGGCAGGGCCGATTATAGCAATCAGCCCCAGCATTTT.

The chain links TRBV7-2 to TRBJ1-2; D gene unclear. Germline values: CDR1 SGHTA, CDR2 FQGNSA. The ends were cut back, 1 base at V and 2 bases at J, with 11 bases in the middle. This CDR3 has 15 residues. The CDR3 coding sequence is TGTGCCAGCAGCTTAGGGTCAGGAACAAACTATGGCTACACCTTC. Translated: CASSLGSGTNYGYTF.

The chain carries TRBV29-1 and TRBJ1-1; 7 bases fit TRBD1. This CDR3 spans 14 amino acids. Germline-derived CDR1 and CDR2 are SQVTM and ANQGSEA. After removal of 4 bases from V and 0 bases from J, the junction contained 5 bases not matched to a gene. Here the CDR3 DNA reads TGCAGCGTTGTGCGGGACAGCATGAACACTGAAGCTTTCTTT. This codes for CSVVRDSMNTEAFF.

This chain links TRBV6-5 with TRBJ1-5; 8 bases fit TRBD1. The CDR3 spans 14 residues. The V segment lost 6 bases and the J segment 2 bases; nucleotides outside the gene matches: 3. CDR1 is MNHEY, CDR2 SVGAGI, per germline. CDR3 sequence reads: CASRNRGGNQPQHF. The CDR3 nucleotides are TGTGCCAGCAGGAACAGGGGGGGCAATCAGCCCCAGCATTTT.

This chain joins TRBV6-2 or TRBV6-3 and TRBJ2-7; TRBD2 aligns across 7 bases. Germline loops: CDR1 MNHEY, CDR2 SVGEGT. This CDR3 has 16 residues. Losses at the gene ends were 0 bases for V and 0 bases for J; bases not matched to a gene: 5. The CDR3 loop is CASSYSLAGLSYEQYF. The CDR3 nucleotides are TGTGCCAGCAGTTACTCGTTAGCGGGCCTCTCCTACGAGCAGTACTTC.

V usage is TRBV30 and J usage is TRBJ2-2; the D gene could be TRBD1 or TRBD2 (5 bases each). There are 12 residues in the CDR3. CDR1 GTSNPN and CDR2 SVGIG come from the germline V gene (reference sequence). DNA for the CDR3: TGTGCATGGGACCCCCGGGGCGGGGAGCTGTTTTTT. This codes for CAWDPRGGELFF.